The clone carrying this TCR beta chain was recorded once. In the authors' workflow: Estimation of nucleated cell counts was performed using reference gene primer amplification. Libraries were prepared by immunoSEQ multiplex PCR; TCRdb keeps only in-frame clonotypes and omits some of them. D and trimming were read from the DNA, whereas the V and J calls and clone size are those reported in that table. Of about 40,000 clones listed, approximately 89% are singletons. CDR1 SEHNR and CDR2 FQNEAQ come from the germline V gene (reference sequence). V lost 8 bases and J lost 4, with 18 bases in between. This CDR3 is 15 amino acids long. This sample is drawn from a study of blood T cell repertoires in COVID-19. Turning to the study itself: Researchers got acute and convalescent COVID-19 samples from the United States, Italy and Spain. Sources were T cells, B-cell-depleted T cells, or PBMCs; the material itself was cDNA or gDNA.

The receptor's source is a woman in her 70s with acute or convalescent COVID-19. The rearrangement uses TRBV7-9 and TRBJ2-1; perhaps TRBD2 as D (6 bases). The sequenced material came from peripheral blood. CDR3 protein: CASPQPGGEYNEQFF. The CDR3 coding sequence is TGTGCCAGCCCCCAACCTGGAGGGGAGTACAATGAGCAGTTCTTC.